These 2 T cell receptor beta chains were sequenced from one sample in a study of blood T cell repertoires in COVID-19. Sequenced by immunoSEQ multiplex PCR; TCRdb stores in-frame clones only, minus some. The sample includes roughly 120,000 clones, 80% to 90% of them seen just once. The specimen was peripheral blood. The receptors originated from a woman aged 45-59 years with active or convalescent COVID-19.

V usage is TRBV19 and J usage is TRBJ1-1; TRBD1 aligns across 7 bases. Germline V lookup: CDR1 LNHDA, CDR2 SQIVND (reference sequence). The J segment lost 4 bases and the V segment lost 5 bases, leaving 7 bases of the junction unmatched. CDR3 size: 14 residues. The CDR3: CASSATGLGTEAFF. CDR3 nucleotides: TGTGCCAGTAGTGCGACAGGGTTGGGCACTGAAGCTTTCTTT. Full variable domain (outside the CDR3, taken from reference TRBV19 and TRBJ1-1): DGGITQSPKYLFRKEGQNVTLSCEQNLNHDAMYWYRQDPGQGLRLIYYSQIVNDFQKGDIAEGYSVSREKKESFPLTVTSAQKNPTAFYLCASSATGLGTEAFFGQGTRLTVV.

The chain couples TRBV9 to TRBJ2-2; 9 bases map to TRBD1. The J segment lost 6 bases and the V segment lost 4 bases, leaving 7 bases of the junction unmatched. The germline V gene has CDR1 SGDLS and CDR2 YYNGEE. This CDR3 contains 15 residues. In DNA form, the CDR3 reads TGTGCCAGCAGCCTAAGACAGGGGGGGTCCGGGGAGCTGTTTTTT. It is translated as CASSLRQGGSGELFF.